The 19 T cell receptor beta chains presented below share a single source sample, sequenced in a study of cytomegalovirus exposure and HLA in healthy donors. PCR employed 60 Vbeta and 13 Jbeta primers. The data were produced by immunoSEQ multiplex PCR, yet TCRdb's version contains in-frame clones alone and is incomplete. The table includes about 150,000 clones, about 85% detected once. Sequencing was performed on PBMCs. The receptors derive from a man aged 25 to 45 in good health and CMV-seropositive.

The gene calls are TRBV7-9 and TRBJ1-5, with a weak D call TRBD1 (5 bases). This CDR3 spans 17 amino acids. The ends were cut back, 5 bases at V and 7 bases at J, with 24 bases in the middle. Germline CDR1 reads SEHNR; CDR2 reads FQNEAQ (reference sequence). DNA for the CDR3: TGTGCCAGCAGCCCAAATACAGGAGACAGCTTTGGGCAGCCCCAGCATTTT. This translates into CASSPNTGDSFGQPQHF.

The CDR3 DNA reads as TGTGCCAGCAGCTCGACTAGTTGGGGGACCCAGTACTTC. Its translation is CASSSTSWGTQYF. The chain is built from TRBV7-3 and TRBJ2-5; tentative D call: TRBD2 (6 bases). The CDR3 runs to 13 residues. Germline CDR1 SGHTA, CDR2 FQGTGA. The germline V and J ends were trimmed by 4 bases and 7 bases, with 13 bases remaining between them.

The chain is built from TRBV28 and TRBJ1-1; D is unclear. V was trimmed by 6 bases and J by 1 base, leaving 6 bases between them. This CDR3 contains 12 residues. The germline gives CDR1 MDHEN, CDR2 SYDVKM. The CDR3 spells CASRLQNTEAFF. CDR3 nucleotide sequence: TGTGCCAGCAGACTCCAGAACACTGAAGCTTTCTTT.

J is TRBJ1-1 and V is TRBV19, with 9 bases aligning to TRBD1. Germline CDR1 is LNHDA and CDR2 is SQIVND (reference sequence). The CDR3 covers 13 residues. The junction had 5 bases not matched to a gene; V was cut back by 3 bases and J by 9 bases. The CDR3 coding sequence is TGTGCCAGTAGTATGACCGGGACAGGGAAAGCTTTCTTT. Its protein product is CASSMTGTGKAFF. Variable domain in full (rest from reference TRBV19 and TRBJ1-1): DGGITQSPKYLFRKEGQNVTLSCEQNLNHDAMYWYRQDPGQGLRLIYYSQIVNDFQKGDIAEGYSVSREKKESFPLTVTSAQKNPTAFYLCASSMTGTGKAFFGQGTRLTVV.

The chain employs TRBV7-9 and TRBJ2-3, with 8 bases aligning to TRBD1. With 3 bases clipped from V and 6 bases from J, the junction kept 5 bases outside the gene matches. The CDR3 is 14 amino acids. CDR1 is SEHNR and CDR2 is FQNEAQ in the germline V gene (reference sequence). DNA of the CDR3: TGTGCCAGCAGCTTTGACAGGGGTTTGGATACGCAGTATTTT. This gives the protein CASSFDRGLDTQYF.

This chain joins TRBV5-6 and TRBJ2-7, with 9 bases matching TRBD1. CDR1 is SGHDT and CDR2 is YYEEEE in the germline V gene. J gave up 3 bases and V 5 bases, and 9 bases lay outside the gene matches. CDR3 length equals 15 residues. CDR3 nucleotides: TGTGCCAGCAGTGCCGGGACAGGGAGTTTCTACGAGCAGTACTTC. As protein: CASSAGTGSFYEQYF.

The chain couples TRBV11-2 to TRBJ2-1; 7 nucleotides align to TRBD1. Germline V gene lookup returns CDR1 SGHAT and CDR2 FQNNGV. The length of the CDR3 is 16 residues. V was pared by 8 bases and J by 0 bases, with 10 bases of the junction left unmatched. The CDR3: CASLYPGGSSYNEQFF. The CDR3 nucleotides are TGTGCCAGCCTCTACCCAGGGGGAAGCTCCTACAATGAGCAGTTCTTC.

The rearrangement uses TRBV5-1 and TRBJ1-2; D remains unclear. The CDR3 is made up of 20 amino acids. V shed 2 bases and J shed 0 bases, with 26 bases lying between them. Germline V gene data show CDR1 as SGHRS and CDR2 as YFSETQ. CDR3 loop: CASSLIGPGGPHSSNYGYTF. CDR3 nucleotides: TGCGCCAGCAGCTTAATCGGCCCCGGAGGCCCGCATTCTTCTAACTATGGCTACACCTTC.

This rearrangement joins TRBV28 to TRBJ2-7, with D perhaps TRBD1 (6 bases). The CDR3 contains 14 residues. V was pared by 2 bases and J by 2 bases, with 10 bases between. Germline CDR1 and CDR2: MDHEN and SYDVKM. CDR3 loop: CASSLPPGAYEQYF. Here the CDR3 DNA reads TGTGCCAGCAGTTTACCCCCAGGGGCCTACGAGCAGTACTTC.

V gene TRBV2 combines with J gene TRBJ1-2; 8 bases fit TRBD1. CDR1 SNHLY and CDR2 FYNNEI come from the germline V gene. The junction had 3 bases not matched to a gene; V was cut back by 5 bases and J by 4 bases. The CDR3 is made up of 13 amino acids. The CDR3 coding sequence is TGTGCCAGCAGTAACAGGGGGAGCTATGGCTACACCTTC. Translated, it gives CASSNRGSYGYTF. The variable domain in full, completed from reference TRBV2 and TRBJ1-2, reads EPEVTQTPSHQVTQMGQEVILRCVPISNHLYFYWYRQILGQKVEFLVSFYNNEISEKSEIFDDQFSVERPDGSNFTLKIRSTKLEDSAMYFCASSNRGSYGYTFGSGTRLTVV.

This clone was found a few times. The chain couples TRBV9 to TRBJ2-1, with D maybe TRBD2 (6 bases). V was pared by 0 bases and J by 8 bases, with 12 bases between. Per germline, CDR1 SGDLS and CDR2 YYNGEE. This CDR3 comprises 14 residues. CDR3 loop: CASSVGGDGDEQFF. CDR3 DNA: TGTGCCAGCAGCGTAGGGGGGGACGGGGATGAGCAGTTCTTC.

The CDR3 sequence: CARSFGGRGNTEAFF. CDR3 bases: TGTGCCAGAAGCTTCGGAGGACGGGGGAACACTGAAGCTTTCTTT. This sequence joins TRBV7-5 and TRBJ1-1. TRBV7-5 is designated a pseudogene. The CDR3 is 15 amino acids.

This chain uses TRBV5-6 with TRBJ2-7; 8 nucleotides match TRBD2. The V segment lost 0 bases and the J segment 3 bases; nucleotides outside the gene matches: 5. The CDR3 is 15 amino acids. The germline CDR1 and CDR2 sequences are SGHDT and YYEEEE. The CDR3 reads CASSLVSLAGYEQYF. CDR3 bases: TGTGCCAGCAGCTTGGTTAGTCTAGCGGGCTACGAGCAGTACTTC. Full variable domain (outside the CDR3, taken from reference TRBV5-6 and TRBJ2-7): DAGVTQSPTHLIKTRGQQVTLRCSPKSGHDTVSWYQQALGQGPQFIFQYYEEEERQRGNFPDRFSGHQFPNYSSELNVNALLLGDSALYLCASSLVSLAGYEQYFGPGTRLTVT.

This chain uses TRBV6-1 with TRBJ1-2; D perhaps matches TRBD1 (5 bases). The length of the CDR3 is 12 residues. V shed 4 bases and J shed 6 bases, with 9 bases lying between them. Germline V gene sequence: CDR1 MNHNS, CDR2 SASEGT. The chain's CDR3 is CASSVGVDGYTF. CDR3 bases: TGTGCCAGCAGTGTAGGGGTGGATGGCTACACCTTC.

This chain joins TRBV27 and TRBJ2-7; 7 nucleotides align to TRBD1. V shed 5 bases and J 2 bases; nucleotides not matched to a gene: 12. This CDR3 comprises 16 residues. Germline V CDR1 and CDR2: MNHEY, SMNVEV (reference sequence). The CDR3 is CASSTPQQGPTYEQYF. CDR3 DNA: TGTGCCAGCAGTACCCCCCAACAGGGGCCCACCTACGAGCAGTACTTC.

V and J are TRBV7-3 and TRBJ2-1; a weak D match, TRBD2 (7 bases). CDR3 length: 15 amino acids. Trimming removed 2 bases from V and 6 bases from J, with 14 bases in between. Per the germline V gene, CDR1 is SGHTA and CDR2 is FQGTGA. The CDR3 spells CASSLEGGRLNEQFF. CDR3 bases: TGTGCCAGCAGCTTAGAGGGGGGGCGCCTCAATGAGCAGTTCTTC.

V and J are TRBV30 and TRBJ1-1, with TRBD1 matching 7 bases. From germline, CDR1 is GTSNPN and CDR2 SVGIG (reference sequence). V shed 3 bases and J 11 bases; nucleotides not matched to a gene: 9. The CDR3 is 12 residues long. The CDR3 region is CAWSPTGYLAFF. The CDR3 bases are TGTGCCTGGAGCCCGACAGGGTACTTGGCTTTCTTT.

V usage is TRBV11-3 and J usage is TRBJ2-1, with TRBD1 matching over 12 bases. The trim removed 5 bases at V and 9 bases at J, leaving 8 bases unmatched. Germline CDR1 SGHNT, CDR2 YENEEA. This CDR3 contains 15 residues. The CDR3 nucleotides read TGTGCCAGCAGCGCCCGGGACAGGGGGCCGGGTGAGCAGTTCTTC. Translating gives CASSARDRGPGEQFF.

This clone was recorded a few times. The chain joins TRBV6-6 to TRBJ1-2; TRBD1 is a possible D gene (6 bases). CDR3 size: 13 residues. CDR1 MNHNY and CDR2 SVGAGI come from the germline V gene (reference sequence). V lost 8 bases, J lost 6 bases, and 16 bases lay in between. In DNA form, the CDR3 reads TGTGCCAGCTGGTGGGGACACGGAGATGGCTACACCTTC. It yields the protein CASWWGHGDGYTF.